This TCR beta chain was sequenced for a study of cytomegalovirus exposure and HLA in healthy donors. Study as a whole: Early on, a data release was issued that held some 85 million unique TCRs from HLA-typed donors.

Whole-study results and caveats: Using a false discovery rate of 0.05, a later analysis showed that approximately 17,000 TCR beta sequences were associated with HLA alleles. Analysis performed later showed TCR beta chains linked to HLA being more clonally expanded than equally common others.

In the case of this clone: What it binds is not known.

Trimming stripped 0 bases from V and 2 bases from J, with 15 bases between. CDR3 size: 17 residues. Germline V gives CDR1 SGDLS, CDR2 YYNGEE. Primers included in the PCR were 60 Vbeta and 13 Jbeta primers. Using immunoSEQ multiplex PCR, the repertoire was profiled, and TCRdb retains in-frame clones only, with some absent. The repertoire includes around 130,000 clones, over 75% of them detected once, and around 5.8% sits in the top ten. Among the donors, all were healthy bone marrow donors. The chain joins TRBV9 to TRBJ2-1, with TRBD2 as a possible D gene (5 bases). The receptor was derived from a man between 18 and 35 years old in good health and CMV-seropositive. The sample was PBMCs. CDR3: CASSVAPDLAAYNEQFF. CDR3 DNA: TGTGCCAGCAGCGTAGCCCCGGACCTAGCAGCCTACAATGAGCAGTTCTTC.